The clone carrying this T cell receptor beta chain was counted once. One Seattle source followed patients from active infection through their disease course. The data derive from a study of blood T cell repertoires in COVID-19. Looking at the study overall: The United States, Italy and Spain supplied acute and convalescent COVID-19 samples. The cDNA or gDNA used as material had been derived from T cells, B-cell-depleted T cells, or PBMCs.

Per the original data handling: Reference gene primers were amplified, and this amplification served to estimate nucleated cell counts. Profiling relied on immunoSEQ multiplex PCR, and the TCRdb table lists in-frame clones only, not all of them. V, J and clone size derive from that table, while D and trimming were established from the DNA sequence. This table has 200,000 to 300,000 clones, 70% to 90% appearing once. The CDR3 consists of 18 residues. CDR1 and CDR2 from the germline V gene are LNHDA and SQIVND (reference sequence). The ends were cut back, 6 bases at V and 0 bases at J, with 18 bases in the middle.

The V gene is TRBV19, the J gene TRBJ2-6, with D maybe TRBD1 (6 bases). The TCR originated in a woman aged 30 to 39 with COVID-19, enrolled during active disease. Sequencing input: peripheral blood. CDR3 nucleotides: TGTGCCAGTAGCGCCATACAGGGAAGGGACTCTGGGGCCAACGTCCTGACTTTC. It specifies CASSAIQGRDSGANVLTF.